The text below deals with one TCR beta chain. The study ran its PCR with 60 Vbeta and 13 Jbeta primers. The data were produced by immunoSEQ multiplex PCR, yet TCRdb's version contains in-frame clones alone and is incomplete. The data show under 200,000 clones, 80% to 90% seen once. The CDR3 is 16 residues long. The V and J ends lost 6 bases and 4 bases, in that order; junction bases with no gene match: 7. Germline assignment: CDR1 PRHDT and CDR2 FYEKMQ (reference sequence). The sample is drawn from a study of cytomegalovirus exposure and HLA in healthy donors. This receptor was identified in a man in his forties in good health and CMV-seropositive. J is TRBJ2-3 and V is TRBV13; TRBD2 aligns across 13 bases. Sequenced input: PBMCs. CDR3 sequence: CASRHRTSGSSDTQYF. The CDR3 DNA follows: TGTGCCAGCAGGCACCGGACTAGCGGGAGTTCAGATACGCAGTATTTT.